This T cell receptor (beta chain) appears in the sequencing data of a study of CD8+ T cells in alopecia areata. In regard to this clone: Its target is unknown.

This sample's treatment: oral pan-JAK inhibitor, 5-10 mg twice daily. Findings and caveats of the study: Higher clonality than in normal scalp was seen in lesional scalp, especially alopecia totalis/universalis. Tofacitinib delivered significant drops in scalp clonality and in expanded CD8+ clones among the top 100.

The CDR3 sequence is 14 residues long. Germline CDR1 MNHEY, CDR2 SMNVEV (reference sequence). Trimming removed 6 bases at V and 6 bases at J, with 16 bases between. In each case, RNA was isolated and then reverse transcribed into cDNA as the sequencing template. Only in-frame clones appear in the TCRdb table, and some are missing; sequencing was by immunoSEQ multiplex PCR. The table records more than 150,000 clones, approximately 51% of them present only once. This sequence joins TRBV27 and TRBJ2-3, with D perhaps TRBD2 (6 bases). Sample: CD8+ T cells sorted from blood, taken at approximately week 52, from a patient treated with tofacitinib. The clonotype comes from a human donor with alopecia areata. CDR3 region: CASSPSRGGDTQYF. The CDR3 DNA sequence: TGTGCCAGCAGCCCCTCTCGCGGAGGGGATACGCAGTATTTT.